The next 31 T cell receptor beta chains were all read from a single sample in a study of regulatory T cells in long-lasting Graves disease. Time point given: newly diagnosed GD, antithyroid drugs for less than 3 months. Generation of the TCR library employed RNA extracted from PBMCs. Construction of the TCR beta libraries employed iRepertoire HTBI primers in conjunction with Arm-PCR of CDR3 regions. TCRdb independently ran MiXCR on the multiplex PCR reads; one entry per CDR3 protein. The sample carries about 540,000 distinct CDR3 sequences, approximately 15% recorded once. This sample was shared with a second study, whose subject was T cells in Graves' hyperthyroidism and ophthalmopathy.

The source was peripheral blood mononuclear cells (PBMCs), collected at new diagnosis, from a patient treated with antithyroid drugs. The receptors here all came from a man aged 25 to 40 with Graves disease.

This clonotype was seen only a few times. The CDR3 region has the DNA TGTGCCTGGAGCATACAACGCACAGATACGCAGTATTTT. This sequence encodes CAWSIQRTDTQYF. The chain combines TRBV30 with TRBJ2-3; D unresolved. CDR1 is GTSNPN and CDR2 is SVGIG in the germline V gene (reference sequence). The CDR3 has 13 amino acids. Between the trimmed V and J ends, which lost 3 bases and 1 base, there was a span of 8 bases.

This clonotype was counted many times. This chain uses TRBV12-3 or TRBV12-4 with TRBJ1-2; 7 nucleotides line up with TRBD1. This CDR3 contains 14 residues. The V segment lost 6 bases and the J segment 0 bases; nucleotides outside the gene matches: 4. In DNA, the CDR3 is TGTGCCAGCAGGGACAGGAGGGCTAACTATGGCTACACCTTC. It yields the protein CASRDRRANYGYTF.

This clonotype was counted at least ten times. The V gene is TRBV29-1, the J gene TRBJ1-2, with TRBD1 as a possible D gene (5 bases). The CDR3 has 12 amino acids. Per germline, CDR1 SQVTM and CDR2 ANQGSEA. Deletions cut 4 bases from V and 8 bases from J, with 14 bases between. CDR3 coding DNA: TGCAGCGTTGCAGGCGGGGCGCGAGGCTACACCTTC. Amino acid sequence: CSVAGGARGYTF.

The chain links TRBV5-4 to TRBJ2-3; D perhaps matches TRBD2 (6 bases). The V end was cut by 4 bases, the J end by 6 bases, with 18 bases between. Germline V gene lookup returns CDR1 SGHNT and CDR2 YYREEE (reference sequence). CDR3 length: 15 amino acids. This CDR3 is CASSPRTGDPDTQYF. The CDR3 nucleotides are TGTGCCAGCAGCCCAAGGACGGGAGATCCGGATACGCAGTATTTT. Filled out from reference TRBV5-4 and TRBJ2-3, the complete variable domain reads ETGVTQSPTHLIKTRGQQVTLRCSSQSGHNTVSWYQQALGQGPQFIFQYYREEENGRGNFPPRFSGLQFPNYSSELNVNALELDDSALYLCASSPRTGDPDTQYFGPGTRLTVL.

This clonotype was seen a handful of times. The V gene is TRBV6-2 or TRBV6-3, the J gene TRBJ2-7; 8 nucleotides agree with TRBD1. In germline, CDR1 is MNHEY, CDR2 SVGEGT. V lost 7 bases, J lost 7 bases, and 12 bases stayed unmatched. There are 14 residues in the CDR3. The CDR3 spells CASKDGTGPREQYF. The CDR3 nucleotides are TGTGCCAGCAAGGATGGGACAGGCCCAAGGGAGCAGTACTTC.

This clonotype was picked up a small number of times. The genes are TRBV24-1 and TRBJ1-3; no clear D gene. CDR3 size: 13 residues. V lost 5 bases to trimming and J lost 2 bases, with 6 bases between them. The germline V gene has CDR1 KGHDR and CDR2 SFDVKD. This CDR3 reads CATSAGAGNTIYF. As DNA, the CDR3 is TGTGCCACCAGTGCCGGGGCTGGAAACACCATATATTTT.

The table lists this clonotype with a few counts. The chain joins TRBV7-8 to TRBJ1-5; possible D gene TRBD1, 5 bases. Trimming cost V 4 bases and J 5 bases, with 9 bases left between them. The CDR3 totals 13 residues. Germline V gives CDR1 SGHVS, CDR2 FQNEAQ. The CDR3 reads CASSYQGDQPQHF. DNA for the CDR3: TGTGCCAGCAGCTACCAGGGCGATCAGCCCCAGCATTTT. The full variable domain, with the rest looked up from reference TRBV7-8 and TRBJ1-5, is GAGVSQSPRYKVAKRGQDVALRCDPISGHVSLFWYQQALGQGPEFLTYFQNEAQLDKSGLPSDRFFAERPEGSVSTLKIQRTQQEDSAVYLCASSYQGDQPQHFGDGTRLSIL.

This clonotype was observed at least ten times. The chain couples TRBV20-1 to TRBJ2-1; 9 bases are a match to TRBD1. V was pared by 6 bases and J by 0 bases, with 6 bases of the junction left unmatched. The CDR3 has 15 amino acids. Germline V gene lookup returns CDR1 DFQATT and CDR2 SNEGSKA (reference sequence). The CDR3 sequence: CSATTGGLSYNEQFF. The CDR3 coding sequence is TGCAGTGCGACAACAGGGGGCCTCTCCTACAATGAGCAGTTCTTC.

This clonotype was seen ten or more times. The gene calls are TRBV11-2 and TRBJ2-7; D is undetermined. V lost 1 base and J 3 bases, leaving 13 bases between the germline ends. The CDR3 is made up of 15 amino acids. Germline V lookup: CDR1 SGHAT, CDR2 FQNNGV. Written as DNA, the CDR3 is TGTGCCAGCAGCTTAGGGGCGTACGACGGCTACGAGCAGTACTTC. Amino acids: CASSLGAYDGYEQYF.

This clonotype was counted ten times or more. The chain uses TRBV20-1 and TRBJ2-7; 7 bases match TRBD2. V shed 0 bases and J 0 bases; nucleotides not matched to a gene: 5. Per the germline V gene, CDR1 is DFQATT and CDR2 is SNEGSKA (reference sequence). The CDR3 spans 15 residues. CDR3 sequence reads: CSARDHSGYSYEQYF. CDR3 DNA: TGCAGTGCTAGAGATCATAGCGGGTACTCCTACGAGCAGTACTTC.

This clonotype was recorded a few times. The CDR3 spells CASSLRTGGCSEQFF. The CDR3 DNA reads TGTGCCAGCAGTTTGAGGACAGGGGGGTGTAGTGAGCAGTTCTTC. The chain employs TRBV6-2 or TRBV6-3 and TRBJ2-1; 10 bases are a match to TRBD1. Germline loops: CDR1 MNHEY, CDR2 SVGEGT. The CDR3 is 15 amino acids. V gave up 4 bases and J gave up 9 bases; unmatched junction bases: 9.

V gene TRBV5-1 combines with J gene TRBJ2-7, with a tentative D call TRBD1 (5 bases). Trimming cost V 0 bases and J 6 bases, with 16 bases left between them. There are 15 residues in the CDR3. CDR1 SGHRS and CDR2 YFSETQ come from the germline V gene. The CDR3 is CASSLADGPQGEQYF. The CDR3 DNA is TGCGCCAGCAGCTTGGCTGACGGGCCTCAGGGCGAGCAGTACTTC.

This chain connects TRBV24-1 to TRBJ2-1; 11 bases map to TRBD1. V shed 5 bases and J 8 bases; nucleotides not matched to a gene: 4. Germline CDR1 reads KGHDR; CDR2 reads SFDVKD. The CDR3 totals 14 residues. The DNA for the CDR3 is TGTGCCACCAGTGTAGTGGGACAGGGGGATGAGCAGTTCTTC. It specifies CATSVVGQGDEQFF.

This clonotype has just a few counts. The chain combines TRBV7-3 with TRBJ2-2; D remains ambiguous. The CDR3 extends over 14 amino acids. The germline V and J ends were trimmed by 5 bases and 5 bases, with 12 bases remaining between them. In germline, CDR1 is SGHTA, CDR2 FQGTGA. CDR3 DNA sequence: TGTGCCAGCAGCAAGGTGGTGAGGACCGGGGAGCTGTTTTTT. Translation gives CASSKVVRTGELFF.

J is TRBJ2-5 and V is TRBV2; 10 bases align to TRBD1. Per the germline V gene, CDR1 is SNHLY and CDR2 is FYNNEI. The CDR3 runs 17 residues. Germline trimming cut 3 bases from V and 3 bases from J; bases unmatched to any gene: 10. CDR3: CASSEGTGAGSKETQYF. As DNA, the CDR3 is TGTGCCAGCAGTGAGGGGACAGGGGCTGGGAGTAAAGAGACCCAGTACTTC.

This clonotype was observed a few times. The chain carries TRBV20-1 and TRBJ1-2; D might be TRBD1 (5 bases). With 0 bases removed from V and 8 bases from J, the gap between germline ends came to 13 bases. The length of the CDR3 is 13 residues. Germline V gene lookup returns CDR1 DFQATT and CDR2 SNEGSKA (reference sequence). DNA for the CDR3: TGCAGTGCTAGAGATCGAGGGACCAACGGCTACACCTTC. Translation: CSARDRGTNGYTF.

The chain joins TRBV25-1 to TRBJ2-7, with TRBD1 as a possible D gene (5 bases). This CDR3 has 16 residues. CDR1 and CDR2 (germline): MGHDK, SYGVNS. Trimming pared 1 base from V and 0 bases from J, leaving 13 bases between. The CDR3 sequence: CASSELIGDSSYEQYF. CDR3 in DNA: TGTGCCAGCAGTGAATTGATAGGGGATAGCTCCTACGAGCAGTACTTC.

This clonotype was seen many times. J is TRBJ1-1 and V is TRBV29-1, with TRBD1 identical over 8 bases. Trimming at V came to 4 bases and at J to 6 bases, leaving 16 bases not matched to a gene. The CDR3 is 16 residues long. Germline CDR1 and CDR2: SQVTM and ANQGSEA. CDR3 region: CSVGRKDRESGSEAFF. In DNA form, the CDR3 reads TGCAGCGTTGGACGTAAGGACAGGGAATCCGGGTCTGAAGCTTTCTTT.

This clonotype was seen many times. The chain is built from TRBV7-6 and TRBJ2-1; D tentatively fits TRBD1 or TRBD2 (5 bases each). V shed 2 bases and J shed 5 bases, with 13 bases lying between them. The CDR3 contains 15 residues. The V gene's germline CDR1 is SGHVS and CDR2 FNYEAQ. CDR3 sequence: CASSLRWDANNEQFF. The CDR3 DNA sequence: TGTGCCAGCAGCTTACGTTGGGACGCTAACAATGAGCAGTTCTTC.

This clonotype was counted ten times or more. Written as DNA, the CDR3 is TGTGCCAGCAGCCTGGGACGGATCCACTACAATGAGCAGTTCTTC. Its translation: CASSLGRIHYNEQFF. This chain connects TRBV7-2 to TRBJ2-1; D could derive from TRBD1 or TRBD2 (5 bases each). Trimming shortened V by 5 bases and J by 3 bases, and 14 bases separated the two germline ends. The germline V gene has CDR1 SGHTA and CDR2 FQGNSA. This CDR3 comprises 15 residues. The variable domain in full, with the rest retrieved from reference TRBV7-2 and TRBJ2-1, is GAGVSQSPSNKVTEKGKDVELRCDPISGHTALYWYRQSLGQGLEFLIYFQGNSAPDKSGLPSDRFSAERTGGSVSTLTIQRTQQEDSAVYLCASSLGRIHYNEQFFGPGTRLTVL.

The V and J genes are TRBV20-1 and TRBJ2-4, with D possibly matching TRBD2 (7 bases). The V gene's germline CDR1 is DFQATT and CDR2 SNEGSKA (reference sequence). The V and J ends lost 3 bases and 5 bases respectively, with 11 bases between them. The CDR3 spans 13 residues. The CDR3 DNA follows: TGCAGTGCTAGGAGGGGGAGGGAAAACATTCAGTACTTC. This encodes CSARRGRENIQYF.

This clonotype was detected ten times or more. The chain has TRBV20-1 and TRBJ2-7; 8 bases map to TRBD2. Trimming cost V 5 bases and J 2 bases; bases outside gene matches: 8. The length of the CDR3 is 14 residues. Germline-derived CDR1 and CDR2 are DFQATT and SNEGSKA (reference sequence). CDR3 in DNA: TGCAGTGCTGAAACGAAGCGGGAGACCTACGAGCAGTACTTC. The encoded protein is CSAETKRETYEQYF.

This clonotype has ten or more counts. The rearrangement uses TRBV6-5 and TRBJ2-3; D is unclear. Germline lookup yields CDR1 MNHEY and CDR2 SVGAGI. The CDR3 is 14 amino acids. V lost 3 bases and J 0 bases, leaving 7 bases between the germline ends. The chain's CDR3 is CASSYLSSTDTQYF. CDR3 nucleotides: TGTGCCAGCAGTTATTTGTCGAGCACAGATACGCAGTATTTT.

The sample holds many counts of this clonotype. This sequence joins TRBV20-1 and TRBJ2-7, with 11 bases identical to TRBD1. Germline V gene sequence: CDR1 DFQATT, CDR2 SNEGSKA (reference sequence). V was clipped by 7 bases and J by 4 bases; unmatched bases: 6. The CDR3 sequence is 13 residues long. CDR3 DNA sequence: TGCAGTGTCCCGGGACAGGGGGAGTACGAGCAGTACTTC. This codes for CSVPGQGEYEQYF.

This clonotype was observed a few times. The chain links TRBV2 to TRBJ1-1; 8 nucleotides align to TRBD1. This CDR3 is built from 14 residues. V trimming: 5 bases; J trimming: 3 bases; junction bases outside the gene matches: 5. Germline assignment: CDR1 SNHLY and CDR2 FYNNEI. The CDR3 DNA follows: TGTGCCAGCAGTCACAGGGGGTGGGACACTGAAGCTTTCTTT. It is translated as CASSHRGWDTEAFF.

At least ten counts were recorded for this clonotype. The genes are TRBV7-2 and TRBJ1-1, with D uncertain. The V and J ends lost 5 bases and 5 bases respectively, with 15 bases between them. Germline CDR1 SGHTA, CDR2 FQGNSA. The CDR3 runs to 14 residues. The CDR3 protein is CASSGVNLGTEAFF. The DNA of the CDR3 is TGTGCCAGCAGCGGAGTGAATCTGGGGACTGAAGCTTTCTTT.

In its sample, this clonotype was seen a few times. This chain links TRBV18 with TRBJ2-3, with D unclear. CDR1 KGHSH and CDR2 LQKENI come from the germline V gene. The CDR3 contains 13 residues. Trimming left V 5 bases short and J 5 bases short, with 11 bases between. The CDR3 is CASSDSSGDTQYF. DNA of the CDR3: TGTGCCAGCTCAGATTCCAGTGGAGATACGCAGTATTTT.

This clonotype was recorded many times. The J gene is TRBJ2-1, the V gene TRBV19, with 12 bases identical to TRBD2. V trimming: 3 bases; J trimming: 6 bases; junction bases outside the gene matches: 6. CDR3 length equals 16 residues. CDR1 and CDR2 from the germline V gene are LNHDA and SQIVND (reference sequence). The CDR3 protein is CASSIGLAGYVNEQFF. The CDR3 DNA sequence: TGTGCCAGTAGTATTGGACTAGCGGGATATGTCAATGAGCAGTTCTTC.

The sample holds many counts of this clonotype. V and J are TRBV11-2 and TRBJ2-7, with 7 bases identical to TRBD2. The CDR3 totals 15 residues. Germline assignment: CDR1 SGHAT and CDR2 FQNNGV. V dropped 4 bases and J dropped 3; count of bases not matched to a gene: 9. This CDR3 reads CASSSAGGRFYEQYF. As DNA, the CDR3 is TGTGCCAGCAGCTCCGCTGGCGGGAGATTCTACGAGCAGTACTTC.

This clonotype was observed a handful of times. The chain carries TRBV20-1 and TRBJ1-1; D perhaps matches TRBD1 (6 bases). The germline V and J ends were trimmed by 0 bases and 2 bases, with 10 bases remaining between them. CDR3 length: 14 residues. The germline V gene encodes CDR1 DFQATT and CDR2 SNEGSKA (reference sequence). Here the CDR3 DNA reads TGCAGTGCTAGAGACAACAGGGCCAACACTGAAGCTTTCTTT. Encoded protein: CSARDNRANTEAFF.

This clonotype was counted at least ten times. The V gene is TRBV14, the J gene TRBJ2-5; possible D gene TRBD2, 5 bases. Germline values: CDR1 SGHDN, CDR2 FVKESK. Trimming took off 6 bases at V and 2 bases at J, with 19 bases between the two ends. The CDR3 is made up of 16 amino acids. The CDR3 is CASSLFGRGFQETQYF. CDR3 sequence (DNA): TGTGCCAGCAGTCTATTCGGACGAGGGTTTCAAGAGACCCAGTACTTC.